The 14 T cell receptor beta chains presented below share a single source sample, sequenced in a study of cytomegalovirus exposure and HLA in healthy donors. Produced via immunoSEQ multiplex PCR; TCRdb's table is partial and in-frame only. The table records about 98,000 clones, roughly 87% of them present only once. Sequencing was carried out using PBMCs. Receptor source: a man aged 18-30 years in good health and CMV-seropositive.

The rearrangement links TRBV7-9 to TRBJ2-7; a weak D match, TRBD2 (7 bases). Germline loops: CDR1 SEHNR, CDR2 FQNEAQ (reference sequence). The CDR3 has 13 residues. V was trimmed by 10 bases and J by 1 base, leaving 14 bases between them. CDR3 in amino acids: CANRGGSSYEQYF. DNA for the CDR3: TGTGCCAATAGGGGGGGATCTTCCTACGAGCAGTACTTC.

The V call is TRBV4-3, the J call TRBJ2-7; no reliable D call. CDR3 length: 13 amino acids. V lost 0 bases and J lost 5, with 8 bases in between. Germline CDR1 and CDR2: LGHNA and YSLEER. The CDR3 DNA sequence: TGCGCCAGCAGCCAAGACCCGTCGGACGAGCAGTACTTC. It codes for CASSQDPSDEQYF.

The V gene is TRBV6-5, the J gene TRBJ2-1, with 9 bases lining up with TRBD1. The V gene's germline CDR1 is MNHEY and CDR2 SVGAGI. The CDR3 is made up of 14 amino acids. The trim removed 9 bases at V and 3 bases at J, leaving 6 bases unmatched. Here the CDR3 reads CASSQGANYNEQFF. The CDR3 nucleotides are TGTGCCAGTTCACAGGGGGCGAACTACAATGAGCAGTTCTTC.

The V call is TRBV25-1, the J call TRBJ2-7, with 7 bases fitting TRBD1. Looked up from germline, CDR1 is MGHDK and CDR2 is SYGVNS. The CDR3 is 13 residues long. J was trimmed by 5 bases and V by 6 bases; bases with no gene match: 7. The CDR3 bases are TGTGCCAGCAGAAGACAGGGTACTCACGAGCAGTACTTC. Amino acid sequence: CASRRQGTHEQYF.

The J gene is TRBJ2-2, the V gene TRBV6-1; 10 bases map to TRBD2. The germline V gene has CDR1 MNHNS and CDR2 SASEGT. This CDR3 comprises 15 residues. Trimming cost V 7 bases and J 4 bases; bases outside gene matches: 6. The CDR3 DNA reads as TGTGCCAGCAAACCGGCTAGCGGGGGCACCGGGGAGCTGTTTTTT. Translated, it gives CASKPASGGTGELFF.

The chain employs TRBV2 and TRBJ2-1; 7 nucleotides align to TRBD2. The CDR3 contains 13 residues. Germline trimming cut 7 bases from V and 2 bases from J; bases unmatched to any gene: 2. Germline CDR1 reads SNHLY; CDR2 reads FYNNEI. CDR3 amino acids: CASKRETYNEQFF. In DNA, the CDR3 is TGTGCCAGCAAGCGGGAAACCTACAATGAGCAGTTCTTC.

In nucleotides, the CDR3 is TGTGCCAGCAGTATAAACAGGCAGTATGGCTACACCTTC. Its protein product is CASSINRQYGYTF. This chain uses TRBV28 with TRBJ1-2; perhaps TRBD1 as D (5 bases). The V end was cut by 5 bases, the J end by 5 bases, with 12 bases between. Germline V lookup: CDR1 MDHEN, CDR2 SYDVKM. The CDR3 runs to 13 residues.

This chain connects TRBV28 to TRBJ1-3; D perhaps matches TRBD1 (5 bases). V gave up 2 bases and J gave up 2 bases, with 10 bases separating them. CDR1 and CDR2 from the germline V gene are MDHEN and SYDVKM. This CDR3 has 15 amino acids. The CDR3 spells CASSLLGRAGNTIYF. CDR3 nucleotides: TGTGCCAGCAGTTTACTTGGCAGGGCTGGAAACACCATATATTTT.

The chain employs TRBV4-2 and TRBJ1-5, with D possibly TRBD1 on 5 matching bases. Trimming removed 9 bases from V and 0 bases from J, with 9 bases in between. The germline V gene has CDR1 LGHNA and CDR2 YNFKEQ. The CDR3 sequence is 13 residues long. CDR3: CASGHGSNQPQHF. Here the CDR3 DNA reads TGTGCCAGTGGACATGGTAGCAATCAGCCCCAGCATTTT.

CDR3 region: CVRSSNRDRGLLTQPQHF. Written as DNA, the CDR3 is TGTGTCAGAAGCTCCAATCGGGACAGGGGGCTTCTCACTCAGCCCCAGCATTTT. This rearrangement joins TRBV7-5 to TRBJ1-5; the DNA was not used to check the table's D call, TRBD1. TRBV7-5 is recorded as a pseudogene. This CDR3 is 18 amino acids long.

The rearrangement links TRBV19 to TRBJ1-1, with D perhaps TRBD1 (5 bases). Germline lookup yields CDR1 LNHDA and CDR2 SQIVND (reference sequence). The CDR3 length is 14 residues. V was cut by 10 bases and J by 0 bases, with 15 bases left in between. In nucleotides, the CDR3 is TGTGCCACCCCGGAAGGACAACTGAACACTGAAGCTTTCTTT. Translating gives CATPEGQLNTEAFF.

This clone was picked up one time. The rearrangement uses TRBV11-3 and TRBJ2-5; 8 bases line up with TRBD2. The CDR3 length is 14 residues. V lost 1 base and J lost 2; bases outside the gene matches: 0. From germline, CDR1 is SGHNT and CDR2 YENEEA. The chain's CDR3 is CASSLAGGQETQYF. As DNA, the CDR3 is TGTGCCAGCAGCTTAGCGGGAGGGCAAGAGACCCAGTACTTC. Drawing the rest from reference TRBV11-3 and TRBJ2-5, the complete variable domain is EAGVVQSPRYKIIEKKQPVAFWCNPISGHNTLYWYLQNLGQGPELLIRYENEEAVDDSQLPKDRFSAERLKGVDSTLKIQPAELGDSAVYLCASSLAGGQETQYFGPGTRLLVL.

The V and J genes are TRBV18 and TRBJ1-2; D gene ambiguous. The V gene's germline CDR1 is KGHSH and CDR2 LQKENI. Trimming stripped 2 bases from V and 6 bases from J, with 16 bases between. This CDR3 has 15 residues. Here the CDR3 reads CASSPVEELVDGYTF. The CDR3 coding sequence is TGTGCCAGCTCACCAGTCGAGGAACTTGTTGATGGCTACACCTTC.

The chain employs TRBV5-1 and TRBJ1-2; no clear D gene. V was clipped by 0 bases and J by 4 bases, with 7 bases between them. This CDR3 region has 13 residues. Germline CDR1 and CDR2: SGHRS and YFSETQ. CDR3 region: CASSLDIAYGYTF. For the CDR3, the DNA is TGCGCCAGCAGCTTGGACATTGCCTATGGCTACACCTTC. Variable domain in full (rest from reference TRBV5-1 and TRBJ1-2): KAGVTQTPRYLIKTRGQQVTLSCSPISGHRSVSWYQQTPGQGLQFLFEYFSETQRNKGNFPGRFSGRQFSNSRSEMNVSTLELGDSALYLCASSLDIAYGYTFGSGTRLTVV.